Below are 20 T cell receptor beta chains sequenced from a single sample in a study of T cell responses to AZD1222 COVID-19 vaccine. This table comes from immunoSEQ multiplex PCR, and its TCRdb copy is limited to in-frame clones, with some not included. The sample contains about 130,000 clones, approximately 89% of which appear only once. Sample: peripheral blood, taken on day 0 of AZD1222 vaccination. The receptor set was obtained from an adult in good health.

The chain joins TRBV19 to TRBJ1-2, with D possibly TRBD1 on 5 matching bases. Trimming pared 7 bases from V and 1 base from J, leaving 10 bases between. This CDR3 is 13 amino acids long. Germline V gene lookup returns CDR1 LNHDA and CDR2 SQIVND (reference sequence). The CDR3 nucleotides read TGTGCCAGTACCAAGGGGTTTAACTATGGCTACACCTTC. This translates into CASTKGFNYGYTF.

V usage is TRBV12-3 or TRBV12-4 and J usage is TRBJ1-1; D gene ambiguous. V dropped 10 bases and J dropped 5 bases, with 17 bases sitting between them. The CDR3 has 13 amino acids. The CDR3 region is CATPPQRSTEAFF. CDR3 DNA: TGTGCCACCCCCCCCCAAAGGAGTACTGAAGCTTTCTTT.

This chain links TRBV27 with TRBJ1-1; D possibly corresponds to TRBD1 (6 bases). This CDR3 is 15 amino acids long. Trimming took 5 bases from V and 1 from J, leaving 14 bases between them. The V gene's germline CDR1 is MNHEY and CDR2 SMNVEV (reference sequence). CDR3 nucleotide sequence: TGTGCCAGCAGTCTCATCCGACAGGAGAACACTGAAGCTTTCTTT. This encodes CASSLIRQENTEAFF.

V and J are TRBV7-3 and TRBJ2-3; D not resolved. With 6 bases removed from V and 1 base from J, the gap between germline ends came to 8 bases. CDR3 length equals 13 residues. Per the germline V gene, CDR1 is SGHTA and CDR2 is FQGTGA. The CDR3 region has the DNA TGTGCCAGCAGTTCCCAGGGCACAGATACGCAGTATTTT. Amino acid sequence: CASSSQGTDTQYF.

This clone was counted once. The chain is built from TRBV18 and TRBJ1-4; possible D gene TRBD1, 5 bases. V lost 2 bases and J lost 1, with 11 bases in between. Germline CDR1 KGHSH, CDR2 LQKENI. This CDR3 has 16 amino acids. In DNA form, the CDR3 reads TGTGCCAGCTCACCAGCCAGGGACGGAACTAATGAAAAACTGTTTTTT. This translates into CASSPARDGTNEKLFF.

On this clone itself: This sample also contains other DNA sequences that code for the same CDR3. The genes are TRBV3-1 (or the pseudogene TRBV3-2) and TRBJ1-3, with 10 bases matching TRBD1. The CDR3 is 14 amino acids. The junction had 1 base not matched to a gene; V was cut back by 4 bases and J by 4 bases. CDR1 and CDR2 from the germline V gene are LGHDT and YNNKEL (reference sequence). The CDR3 DNA is TGTGCCAGCAGCCCGGGACAGGGGGGAAACACCATATATTTT. Residues: CASSPGQGGNTIYF.

The chain is built from TRBV19 and TRBJ1-2; unclear D gene. The V gene's germline CDR1 is LNHDA and CDR2 SQIVND (reference sequence). The germline V and J ends were trimmed by 3 bases and 8 bases, with 7 bases remaining between them. The CDR3 spans 11 residues. The CDR3 spells CASSMFGGYTF. The CDR3 bases are TGTGCCAGTAGTATGTTCGGAGGCTACACCTTC.

The chain uses TRBV10-3 and TRBJ2-5; D not resolved. Germline-derived CDR1 and CDR2 are ENHRY and SYGVKD. The CDR3 sequence is 13 residues long. Deletions cut 3 bases from V and 10 bases from J, with 15 bases between. DNA of the CDR3: TGTGCCATCAGTGAAGTTCTGCAATTGGACCAGTACTTC. Protein product: CAISEVLQLDQYF.

V usage is TRBV7-9 and J usage is TRBJ2-3; D is ambiguous. CDR1 is SEHNR, CDR2 FQNEAQ, per germline (reference sequence). Trimming shortened V by 6 bases and J by 1 base, and 14 bases separated the two germline ends. The CDR3 runs 15 residues. CDR3 DNA: TGTGCCAGCAGTGAGATTGGGGTGGGCACAGATACGCAGTATTTT. This sequence encodes CASSEIGVGTDTQYF.

This sequence joins TRBV5-4 and TRBJ2-5; 13 positions match TRBD2. This CDR3 has 15 residues. The germline gives CDR1 SGHNT, CDR2 YYREEE (reference sequence). The junction had 5 bases not matched to a gene; V was cut back by 4 bases and J by 5 bases. CDR3 residues: CASSRTSGGAETQYF. CDR3 in DNA: TGTGCCAGCAGCCGGACTAGCGGGGGTGCGGAGACCCAGTACTTC.

V usage is TRBV3-1 (or the pseudogene TRBV3-2) and J usage is TRBJ2-1, with 7 bases that match TRBD1. The CDR3 spans 16 residues. CDR1 and CDR2 (germline): LGHDT, YNNKEL (reference sequence). Trimming at V came to 0 bases and at J to 7 bases, leaving 9 bases not matched to a gene. The chain's CDR3 is CASSQDYEGATNEQFF. CDR3 DNA: TGTGCCAGCAGCCAAGATTATGAGGGGGCAACGAATGAGCAGTTCTTC.

The chain has TRBV2 and TRBJ2-6; no clear D. V lost 4 bases, J lost 2 bases, and 6 bases lay in between. CDR3 size: 14 residues. CDR1 is SNHLY and CDR2 is FYNNEI in the germline V gene. The chain's CDR3 is CASSVRTGANVLTF. CDR3 coding DNA: TGTGCCAGCAGTGTTCGAACTGGGGCCAACGTCCTGACTTTC.

The gene calls are TRBV10-2 and TRBJ1-1; D is undetermined. This CDR3 is built from 12 residues. The germline V and J ends were trimmed by 3 bases and 5 bases, with 7 bases remaining between them. Germline V CDR1 and CDR2: WSHSY, SAAADI. CDR3 sequence reads: CASSDSNTEAFF. The CDR3 coding sequence is TGCGCCAGCAGTGACAGCAATACTGAAGCTTTCTTT.

The gene calls are TRBV2 and TRBJ1-1; 8 positions match TRBD1. The CDR3 has 14 amino acids. Germline V gives CDR1 SNHLY, CDR2 FYNNEI. V dropped 11 bases and J dropped 4; count of bases not matched to a gene: 12. CDR3 DNA: TGTGCCGGGACGGCCTTCGACAGGGGCACTGAAGCTTTCTTT. Amino acid sequence: CAGTAFDRGTEAFF.

V and J are TRBV6-5 and TRBJ1-5; tentatively, D is TRBD1 (5 bases). The CDR3 has 15 amino acids. Germline V gene data show CDR1 as MNHEY and CDR2 as SVGAGI. Trimming shortened V by 8 bases and J by 6 bases, and 20 bases separated the two germline ends. The CDR3 bases are TGTGCCAGCTCCCTCGAACGGGGGATGGGTCAGCCCCAGCATTTT. This sequence encodes CASSLERGMGQPQHF.

V gene TRBV19 combines with J gene TRBJ2-3; D tentatively reads TRBD1 or TRBD2 (7 bases each). This CDR3 is built from 14 residues. The germline V gene encodes CDR1 LNHDA and CDR2 SQIVND (reference sequence). V was clipped by 5 bases and J by 4 bases, with 13 bases between them. CDR3 in amino acids: CASSSSGGADTQYF. CDR3 nucleotides: TGTGCCAGTAGTTCCTCAGGGGGGGCAGATACGCAGTATTTT. The full variable domain, its missing parts supplied by reference TRBV19 and TRBJ2-3, is DGGITQSPKYLFRKEGQNVTLSCEQNLNHDAMYWYRQDPGQGLRLIYYSQIVNDFQKGDIAEGYSVSREKKESFPLTVTSAQKNPTAFYLCASSSSGGADTQYFGPGTRLTVL.

Concerning this clone: The same CDR3 can be traced to other DNA sequences in this sample. V gene TRBV27 combines with J gene TRBJ1-6, with D unresolved. The V and J ends lost 3 bases and 4 bases respectively, with 1 base between them. The CDR3 covers 12 residues. Germline assignment: CDR1 MNHEY and CDR2 SMNVEV (reference sequence). The CDR3, as DNA: TGTGCCAGCAGTTTGTATAATTCACCCCTCCACTTT. It is translated as CASSLYNSPLHF.

This clone was seen a single time. V is TRBV5-8 and J is TRBJ2-4, with D perhaps assigned TRBD1 or TRBD2 (7 bases each). V was clipped by 0 bases and J by 14 bases, with 21 bases between them. CDR3 length equals 15 residues. Per the germline V gene, CDR1 is SGHTS and CDR2 is YDEGEE. The CDR3 DNA reads TGTGCCAGCAGCTTGGCCTCACAGGGGAGGGGACAGAAGTACTTC. Its translation is CASSLASQGRGQKYF.

The gene calls are TRBV5-1 and TRBJ1-5, with 8 bases fitting TRBD1. V shed 4 bases, J shed 6 bases, and the junction held 12 bases outside the gene matches. Germline V lookup: CDR1 SGHRS, CDR2 YFSETQ. The CDR3 has 16 amino acids. CDR3 sequence reads: CASSPGAQGAGQPQHF. The CDR3 DNA follows: TGCGCCAGCAGCCCCGGGGCCCAGGGGGCGGGTCAGCCCCAGCATTTT.

The chain joins TRBV6-5 to TRBJ1-5, with 9 bases aligning to TRBD1. CDR3 length: 15 amino acids. Germline CDR1 reads MNHEY; CDR2 reads SVGAGI. The trim removed 0 bases at V and 6 bases at J, leaving 3 bases unmatched. The CDR3 loop is CASSYSGTGIQPQHF. As DNA, the CDR3 is TGTGCCAGCAGTTACTCAGGGACAGGGATTCAGCCCCAGCATTTT.